The next 8 T cell receptor beta chains were all read from a single sample in a study of blood T cell repertoires in COVID-19. The data were produced by immunoSEQ multiplex PCR, yet TCRdb's version contains in-frame clones alone and is incomplete. The data show under 200,000 clones, approximately 86% seen once. What was sequenced was peripheral blood. The receptors originated from a man between 65 and 80 years old with acute or convalescent COVID-19.

This clone was seen once. V is TRBV7-2 and J is TRBJ2-1, with 9 bases that match TRBD1. Germline assignment: CDR1 SGHTA and CDR2 FQGNSA. Losses at the gene ends were 5 bases for V and 3 bases for J; bases not matched to a gene: 5. This CDR3 contains 15 residues. CDR3 loop: CASSTSTGGYNEQFF. The DNA of the CDR3 is TGTGCCAGCAGCACCTCGACAGGGGGCTACAATGAGCAGTTCTTC.

The chain combines TRBV7-2 with TRBJ1-5, with 8 positions matching TRBD1. Germline-derived CDR1 and CDR2 are SGHTA and FQGNSA. This CDR3 is 15 amino acids long. J gave up 6 bases and V 6 bases, and 10 bases lay outside the gene matches. CDR3 DNA: TGTGCCAGCAGTTCAGGACAGGGATGGGGTCAGCCCCAGCATTTT. This gives the protein CASSSGQGWGQPQHF.

The J gene is TRBJ2-7, the V gene TRBV9, with 9 bases that match TRBD1. The V segment lost 3 bases and the J segment 2 bases; nucleotides outside the gene matches: 12. CDR1 SGDLS and CDR2 YYNGEE come from the germline V gene. This CDR3 region has 17 residues. CDR3 in DNA: TGTGCCAGCAGCGGGAGAGAACAGGGGGCTACCCCCTACGAGCAGTACTTC. Its protein product is CASSGREQGATPYEQYF.

The chain employs TRBV6-5 and TRBJ1-2, with D hard to call. CDR3 length equals 12 residues. Per germline, CDR1 MNHEY and CDR2 SVGAGI. V dropped 9 bases and J dropped 4 bases, with 12 bases sitting between them. CDR3 in amino acids: CASSYLFYGYTF. CDR3 DNA: TGTGCCAGTTCTTACTTATTCTATGGCTACACCTTC.

This sequence joins TRBV7-9 and TRBJ1-5; D uncertain. Trimming took off 1 base at V and 6 bases at J, with 10 bases between the two ends. The germline CDR1 and CDR2 sequences are SEHNR and FQNEAQ (reference sequence). This CDR3 region has 14 residues. CDR3 nucleotides: TGTGCCAGCAGCTTAGGGGGAGCTGGTCAGCCCCAGCATTTT. It specifies CASSLGGAGQPQHF. The full variable domain, completed using reference TRBV7-9 and TRBJ1-5, is DTGVSQNPRHKITKRGQNVTFRCDPISEHNRLYWYRQTLGQGPEFLTYFQNEAQLEKSRLLSDRFSAERPKGSFSTLEIQRTEQGDSAMYLCASSLGGAGQPQHFGDGTRLSIL.

This clone was seen more than once but under ten times. The V gene is TRBV5-1, the J gene TRBJ1-5; no firm D call. The V gene's germline CDR1 is SGHRS and CDR2 YFSETQ. Trimming pared 4 bases from V and 4 bases from J, leaving 3 bases between. This CDR3 contains 11 residues. CDR3 DNA sequence: TGCGCCAGCAGCCCTAATCAGCCCCAGCATTTT. It codes for CASSPNQPQHF. The full variable domain, rest sourced from reference TRBV5-1 and TRBJ1-5, is KAGVTQTPRYLIKTRGQQVTLSCSPISGHRSVSWYQQTPGQGLQFLFEYFSETQRNKGNFPGRFSGRQFSNSRSEMNVSTLELGDSALYLCASSPNQPQHFGDGTRLSIL.

This clone was picked up one time. This sequence joins TRBV28 and TRBJ2-7; TRBD1 might be the D (6 bases). V lost 6 bases and J 6 bases, leaving 15 bases between the germline ends. Germline assignment: CDR1 MDHEN and CDR2 SYDVKM. The CDR3 loop spans 13 amino acids. CDR3 coding DNA: TGTGCCAGCAGACCTCGACAGGCTGCCGAGCAGTACTTC. Translating gives CASRPRQAAEQYF.

This chain links TRBV5-4 with TRBJ2-2; D may be TRBD1 (6 bases). Trimming cost V 3 bases and J 5 bases, with 17 bases left between them. The CDR3 sequence is 16 residues long. Germline CDR1 is SGHNT and CDR2 is YYREEE (reference sequence). The CDR3 loop reads CASSSFRAGVTGELFF. CDR3 nucleotides: TGTGCCAGCAGCTCGTTCAGGGCAGGGGTTACCGGGGAGCTGTTTTTT.